A single T cell receptor beta chain is shown here with its context. Germline V gene data show CDR1 as LNHNV and CDR2 as YYDKDF (reference sequence). V gave up 2 bases and J gave up 5 bases, with 12 bases separating them. There are 14 residues in the CDR3. This specimen comes from a study of blood T cell repertoires in COVID-19. Study overall: The cDNA or gDNA used as material had been derived from T cells, B-cell-depleted T cells, or PBMCs.

The authors' processing: Estimation of nucleated cell counts was performed using reference gene primer amplification. Repertoires were generated with immunoSEQ multiplex PCR, while TCRdb's copy carries only in-frame clones and drops some. From that table come the V and J calls and clone size; the DNA was used to work out D and trimming. Here the sample spans about 180,000 clones, around 85% being singletons. Material: peripheral blood. This receptor was identified in a man in his 70s with active or convalescent COVID-19. This chain joins TRBV15 and TRBJ1-1, with D possibly matching TRBD1 (5 bases). The CDR3 region is CATSRQWGGTEAFF. CDR3 DNA: TGTGCCACCAGCAGACAATGGGGGGGTACTGAAGCTTTCTTT.